One and the same sample provided the 19 T cell receptor beta chains below, sequenced in a study of blood T cell repertoires in COVID-19. TCRdb keeps only in-frame clones here, not all; method: immunoSEQ multiplex PCR. Found here are some 210,000 clones, around 83% of them singletons; the top ten hold roughly 2.9%. Sequenced: peripheral blood. The receptors here all came from a man in his fifties or sixties with active or convalescent COVID-19.

This chain connects TRBV7-2 to TRBJ2-5; TRBD2 agrees at 15 bases. The CDR3 is 15 residues long. CDR1 is SGHTA, CDR2 FQGNSA, per germline. V was pared by 5 bases and J by 5 bases, with 3 bases of the junction left unmatched. The CDR3 sequence is CASSPGTSGRETQYF. The CDR3 DNA sequence: TGTGCCAGCAGCCCGGGGACTAGCGGGAGGGAGACCCAGTACTTC.

The CDR3, as DNA: TGTGCCAGCAGGCCGACAGGGGGTCGCACTGAAGCTTTCTTT. Protein product: CASRPTGGRTEAFF. This chain connects TRBV6-4 to TRBJ1-1; 9 positions agree with TRBD1. The CDR3 has 14 amino acids. The germline gives CDR1 MRHNA, CDR2 SNTAGT. V lost 6 bases to trimming and J lost 4 bases; unmatched junction nucleotides: 6.

The chain employs TRBV6-5 and TRBJ1-1; 9 positions match TRBD1. Germline V CDR1 and CDR2: MNHEY, SVGAGI. Trimming cost V 7 bases and J 6 bases; bases outside gene matches: 12. The CDR3 extends over 15 amino acids. Here the CDR3 DNA reads TGTGCCAGCACCCCGGGACAGGGTGAAGTATCTGAAGCTTTCTTT. This sequence encodes CASTPGQGEVSEAFF.

This rearrangement joins TRBV7-9 to TRBJ1-2; D possibly corresponds to TRBD1 (6 bases). The germline V gene encodes CDR1 SEHNR and CDR2 FQNEAQ (reference sequence). Trimming stripped 1 base from V and 2 bases from J, with 8 bases between. This CDR3 contains 14 residues. The CDR3 DNA reads as TGTGCCAGCAGCTTAGGACAGGCGAACTATGGCTACACCTTC. Its translation is CASSLGQANYGYTF.

The J gene is TRBJ2-3, the V gene TRBV14, with D perhaps matching TRBD1 (5 bases). Germline-derived CDR1 and CDR2 are SGHDN and FVKESK. With 1 base removed from V and 9 bases from J, the gap between germline ends came to 11 bases. The CDR3 covers 13 residues. CDR3 loop: CASSQAGAGTQYF. The CDR3 DNA reads TGTGCCAGCAGCCAAGCTGGGGCAGGGACGCAGTATTTT.

This chain connects TRBV7-9 to TRBJ2-7; the D is unclear. Trimming removed 2 bases from V and 7 bases from J, with 9 bases in between. CDR1 and CDR2 (germline): SEHNR, FQNEAQ (reference sequence). The CDR3 runs 12 residues. CDR3 in DNA: TGTGCCAGCAGCTTAACCCGACTTGAGCAGTACTTC. It translates to CASSLTRLEQYF.

The CDR3: CASSLASWTSGGGVEQFF. CDR3 sequence (DNA): TGTGCCAGCAGCCTCGCTTCTTGGACTAGCGGGGGCGGGGTTGAGCAGTTCTTC. This rearrangement joins TRBV7-9 to TRBJ2-1, with TRBD2 matching 13 bases. This CDR3 comprises 18 residues. J was trimmed by 9 bases and V by 5 bases; bases with no gene match: 16. Germline V lookup: CDR1 SEHNR, CDR2 FQNEAQ (reference sequence).

V usage is TRBV11-2 and J usage is TRBJ2-1, with 7 bases that match TRBD2. The CDR3 spans 18 residues. Germline V CDR1 and CDR2: SGHAT, FQNNGV. V shed 4 bases and J 0 bases; nucleotides not matched to a gene: 12. The CDR3 DNA reads TGTGCCAGCAGCTCCCCGGGGGGTAGCGGACGCTCCTACAATGAGCAGTTCTTC. This translates into CASSSPGGSGRSYNEQFF.

Here the CDR3 DNA reads TGCGCCAGCAGCCCGTGGAGCTCTGGGGCCAACGTCCTGACTTTC. Protein: CASSPWSSGANVLTF. The chain employs TRBV4-1 and TRBJ2-6; no reliable D call. The germline V and J ends were trimmed by 4 bases and 0 bases, with 7 bases remaining between them. The CDR3 covers 15 residues. Germline V lookup: CDR1 MGHRA, CDR2 YSYEKL.

This rearrangement joins TRBV7-2 to TRBJ1-5; D gene uncertain. The CDR3 consists of 15 residues. V lost 1 base, J lost 5 bases, and 12 bases lay in between. CDR1 is SGHTA and CDR2 is FQGNSA in the germline V gene. CDR3 DNA: TGTGCCAGCAGCTTAGTTGGACTATGGCATCAGCCCCAGCATTTT. It encodes CASSLVGLWHQPQHF.

V and J are TRBV29-1 and TRBJ1-1, with D tentatively TRBD1 (6 bases). The CDR3 is 14 residues long. Germline V gene data show CDR1 as SQVTM and CDR2 as ANQGSEA. V lost 4 bases, J lost 4 bases, and 16 bases lay in between. As DNA, the CDR3 is TGCAGCGTTGGTCAGGGGCGAAAGGGCACTGAAGCTTTCTTT. Its translation is CSVGQGRKGTEAFF.

V usage is TRBV7-3 and J usage is TRBJ2-1; 9 bases line up with TRBD2. Trimming took 6 bases from V and 8 from J; bases not matched to a gene: 11. Germline V gene data show CDR1 as SGHTA and CDR2 as FQGTGA. The CDR3 runs 15 residues. CDR3 sequence: CASSSLAGVPHEQFF. The CDR3 DNA is TGTGCCAGCAGTTCCTTAGCGGGAGTACCCCATGAGCAGTTCTTC. Filled out from reference TRBV7-3 and TRBJ2-1, the complete variable domain reads GAGVSQTPSNKVTEKGKYVELRCDPISGHTALYWYRQSLGQGPEFLIYFQGTGAADDSGLPNDRFFAVRPEGSVSTLKIQRTERGDSAVYLCASSSLAGVPHEQFFGPGTRLTVL.

The genes are TRBV9 and TRBJ2-6; D is undetermined. V was cut by 5 bases and J by 4 bases, with 7 bases left in between. The CDR3 is made up of 13 amino acids. Looked up from germline, CDR1 is SGDLS and CDR2 is YYNGEE. The CDR3 reads CASSYEGANVLTF. CDR3 DNA sequence: TGTGCCAGCAGTTACGAGGGGGCCAACGTCCTGACTTTC.

V and J are TRBV15 and TRBJ1-2; no definite D call. Germline V gives CDR1 LNHNV, CDR2 YYDKDF (reference sequence). The V and J ends lost 1 base and 5 bases respectively, with 14 bases between them. The CDR3 covers 15 residues. DNA for the CDR3: TGTGCCACCAGCAGAGCCAAAGAAGCTGCTTATGGCTACACCTTC. This translates into CATSRAKEAAYGYTF. Full variable domain (rest looked up from reference TRBV15 and TRBJ1-2): DAMVIQNPRYQVTQFGKPVTLSCSQTLNHNVMYWYQQKSSQAPKLLFHYYDKDFNNEADTPDNFQSRRPNTSFCFLDIRSPGLGDTAMYLCATSRAKEAAYGYTFGSGTRLTVV.

The V gene is TRBV6-5, the J gene TRBJ1-1; TRBD1 might be the D (6 bases). Germline lookup yields CDR1 MNHEY and CDR2 SVGAGI. V gave up 7 bases and J gave up 0 bases, with 12 bases separating them. The CDR3 contains 14 residues. In nucleotides, the CDR3 is TGTGCCAGCACGCGCGGGGGCCTGAACACTGAAGCTTTCTTT. Its translation: CASTRGGLNTEAFF.

Notes on this clone: A read error may produce the germline difference seen at one junction end. This rearrangement joins TRBV11-2 to TRBJ1-4, with D hard to call. The CDR3 has 15 amino acids. CDR1 SGHAT and CDR2 FQNNGV come from the germline V gene. CDR3 DNA sequence: TGTGCCAGCAGCATAGACCCACAGATTAATGAAAAACTGTTTTTT. It codes for CASSIDPQINEKLFF.

This clone was found a few times. The rearrangement links TRBV2 to TRBJ2-1, with TRBD2 matching 7 bases. The junction had 11 bases not matched to a gene; V was cut back by 9 bases and J by 9 bases. The germline V gene has CDR1 SNHLY and CDR2 FYNNEI. This CDR3 region has 13 residues. CDR3 in amino acids: CASGLVPRGEQFF. CDR3 bases: TGTGCCAGTGGACTAGTTCCACGGGGTGAGCAGTTCTTC.

The rearrangement links TRBV11-2 to TRBJ1-2; 9 nucleotides line up with TRBD1. CDR3 length: 14 amino acids. CDR1 SGHAT and CDR2 FQNNGV come from the germline V gene. V lost 3 bases and J lost 3; bases outside the gene matches: 2. The CDR3 nucleotides are TGTGCCAGCAGCTTGGGACAGGGCGACTATGGCTACACCTTC. This gives the protein CASSLGQGDYGYTF.

V is TRBV6-6 and J is TRBJ1-2, with 7 bases that match TRBD1. Germline CDR1 is MNHNY and CDR2 is SVGAGI (reference sequence). Unmatched junction bases numbered 17, after V lost 5 bases and J lost 5 bases. The CDR3 length is 17 residues. The CDR3 DNA reads as TGTGCCAGCAGTCGGTCCATTCCGCCCCCAGGGGGGTATGGCTACACCTTC. Translating gives CASSRSIPPPGGYGYTF.